What follows are 18 T cell receptor beta chains derived from one specimen sequenced in a study of cytomegalovirus exposure and HLA in healthy donors. Primers: 60 Vbeta forward and 13 Jbeta reverse. Sequenced by immunoSEQ multiplex PCR; TCRdb stores in-frame clones only, minus some. The sample consists of 70,000 to 100,000 clones, 75% to 90% of them appearing once. The sample was PBMCs. The receptors shown here come from a man aged 50 to 60 in good health and CMV-seropositive.

A single count supports this clone. The chain uses TRBV5-1 and TRBJ2-1; 8 bases align to TRBD1. The CDR3 covers 15 residues. Germline V gene sequence: CDR1 SGHRS, CDR2 YFSETQ. The V and J ends lost 4 bases and 5 bases, in that order; junction bases with no gene match: 8. The CDR3 loop reads CASSNGQGSHNEQFF. Written as DNA, the CDR3 is TGCGCCAGCAGCAACGGACAGGGTTCCCACAATGAGCAGTTCTTC.

The rearrangement links TRBV5-4 to TRBJ2-3; 9 bases are shared with TRBD1. The CDR3 sequence is 15 residues long. Germline CDR1 is SGHNT and CDR2 is YYREEE (reference sequence). The V segment lost 1 base and the J segment 1 base; nucleotides outside the gene matches: 1. The CDR3 DNA reads TGTGCCAGCAGCTTGTGGACAGGGGGCACAGATACGCAGTATTTT. Translated, it gives CASSLWTGGTDTQYF.

This clone was seen a single time. J is TRBJ2-1 and V is TRBV5-6, with D maybe TRBD1 (6 bases). CDR3 length equals 16 residues. CDR1 and CDR2 from the germline V gene are SGHDT and YYEEEE. Trimming stripped 0 bases from V and 6 bases from J, with 16 bases between. The CDR3 DNA sequence: TGTGCCAGCAGCTTGGCTGACAGGCCCTATCGCAATGAGCAGTTCTTC. It specifies CASSLADRPYRNEQFF.

The rearrangement links TRBV6-5 to TRBJ1-4; D may be TRBD1 (5 bases). CDR3 length equals 13 residues. Trimming cost V 3 bases and J 7 bases, with 9 bases left between them. CDR1 is MNHEY, CDR2 SVGAGI, per germline. The CDR3 spells CASSYGRGEKLFF. The CDR3 region has the DNA TGTGCCAGCAGTTATGGGAGGGGTGAAAAACTGTTTTTT.

The count of this clone is one. The chain carries TRBV28 and TRBJ2-2; 7 bases fit TRBD1. From germline, CDR1 is MDHEN and CDR2 SYDVKM. The ends lost 5 bases at V and 0 bases at J; junction bases unmatched: 3. The CDR3 spans 15 residues. The DNA for the CDR3 is TGTGCCAGCAGTCCAGGACAGGCGAACACCGGGGAGCTGTTTTTT. Protein sequence: CASSPGQANTGELFF.

This chain links TRBV27 with TRBJ2-1; D remains ambiguous. The V and J ends lost 5 bases and 8 bases respectively, with 13 bases between them. Germline loops: CDR1 MNHEY, CDR2 SMNVEV (reference sequence). The CDR3 sequence is 13 residues long. The CDR3 bases are TGTGCCAGCAGTCCATCCCTGGAGTATGAGCAGTTCTTC. Translation: CASSPSLEYEQFF.

The J gene is TRBJ1-1, the V gene TRBV27, with D uncertain. The V gene lost 6 bases and the J gene lost 3 bases, with 14 bases spanning the gap. CDR1 is MNHEY, CDR2 SMNVEV, per germline (reference sequence). The CDR3 spans 14 residues. As DNA, the CDR3 is TGTGCCAGCAGCAGCTTAGCGTTTTACACTGAAGCTTTCTTT. Translation: CASSSLAFYTEAFF.

This chain connects TRBV6-5 to TRBJ2-7, with 9 bases that match TRBD1. The germline V gene encodes CDR1 MNHEY and CDR2 SVGAGI. The V segment lost 4 bases and the J segment 5 bases; nucleotides outside the gene matches: 6. The CDR3 consists of 14 residues. Written as DNA, the CDR3 is TGTGCCAGCAGTTCTCGGACAGGGGACAACGAGCAGTACTTC. Its protein product is CASSSRTGDNEQYF.

The chain carries TRBV7-8 and TRBJ2-1; D call uncertain. Looked up from germline, CDR1 is SGHVS and CDR2 is FQNEAQ. V dropped 2 bases and J dropped 0 bases, with 14 bases sitting between them. This CDR3 is 17 amino acids long. CDR3 amino acids: CASSLMFLSSSYNEQFF. DNA for the CDR3: TGTGCCAGCAGCTTAATGTTCTTGTCCAGCTCCTACAATGAGCAGTTCTTC.

This chain uses TRBV7-9 with TRBJ2-7; 10 bases align to TRBD2. The CDR3 consists of 15 residues. Trimming at V came to 5 bases and at J to 3 bases, leaving 7 bases not matched to a gene. Per germline, CDR1 SEHNR and CDR2 FQNEAQ (reference sequence). Here the CDR3 DNA reads TGTGCCAGCAGCACGGCTAGCGGGAGAGGCTACGAGCAGTACTTC. This translates into CASSTASGRGYEQYF.

The chain links TRBV9 to TRBJ1-2; D remains ambiguous. Looked up from germline, CDR1 is SGDLS and CDR2 is YYNGEE. Trimming stripped 0 bases from V and 0 bases from J, with 15 bases between. The CDR3 extends over 17 amino acids. The CDR3 DNA reads TGTGCCAGCAGCGTAGAGGTTTCAGCGGGATCTAACTATGGCTACACCTTC. Translating it yields CASSVEVSAGSNYGYTF.

V is TRBV27 and J is TRBJ2-3; perhaps TRBD1 as D (6 bases). CDR1 and CDR2 (germline): MNHEY, SMNVEV (reference sequence). The CDR3 loop spans 14 amino acids. V was clipped by 3 bases and J by 6 bases, with 13 bases between them. This chain's CDR3 is CASSFDRISDTQYF. CDR3 DNA sequence: TGTGCCAGCAGTTTCGACAGGATCTCGGATACGCAGTATTTT.

V gene TRBV5-1 combines with J gene TRBJ2-1; no clear D. The CDR3 is 15 residues long. Trimming stripped 0 bases from V and 6 bases from J, with 13 bases between. Germline CDR1 and CDR2: SGHRS and YFSETQ. The chain's CDR3 is CASSLGQAPFNEQFF. The CDR3 DNA sequence: TGCGCCAGCAGCTTGGGGCAGGCACCTTTCAATGAGCAGTTCTTC.

The chain carries TRBV5-1 and TRBJ2-1; TRBD1 matches at 7 bases. V shed 2 bases and J 0 bases; nucleotides not matched to a gene: 5. There are 16 residues in the CDR3. Germline values: CDR1 SGHRS, CDR2 YFSETQ. The CDR3 DNA reads as TGCGCCAGCAGCTTAGACAGGGCGAGCTCCTACAATGAGCAGTTCTTC. As protein: CASSLDRASSYNEQFF.

The chain combines TRBV6-1 with TRBJ2-7; tentatively, D is TRBD2 (5 bases). Trimming took off 3 bases at V and 2 bases at J, with 14 bases between the two ends. The CDR3 sequence is 15 residues long. The germline CDR1 and CDR2 sequences are MNHNS and SASEGT. DNA for the CDR3: TGTGCCAGCAGTGAGGCGGAGCGGAAAACCTACGAGCAGTACTTC. This codes for CASSEAERKTYEQYF.

As for this clone: The junction and the germline gene differ at one end; a read error may be behind it. The chain uses TRBV6-5 and TRBJ2-1, with TRBD1 as a possible D gene (5 bases). CDR1 is MNHEY and CDR2 is SVGAGI in the germline V gene. This CDR3 spans 14 amino acids. CDR3 bases: TGTGCCGGCAGTCGAGAGGATCTAGGCCAGGGTCAGTTCTTC. As protein: CAGSREDLGQGQFF.

The chain combines TRBV5-5 with TRBJ2-7; 7 positions agree with TRBD2. The J segment lost 4 bases and the V segment lost 2 bases, leaving 6 bases of the junction unmatched. This CDR3 has 14 amino acids. The germline V gene has CDR1 SGHKS and CDR2 YYEKEE (reference sequence). The CDR3 loop is CASSLASGEYEQYF. Here the CDR3 DNA reads TGTGCCAGCAGCTTAGCCAGCGGGGAATACGAGCAGTACTTC.

The CDR3 region has the DNA TGTGCCAGCAGCCTGAGGGGGGGGGAGTGGACTGAAGCTTTCTTT. It specifies CASSLRGGEWTEAFF. V and J are TRBV7-9 and TRBJ1-1, with D possibly matching TRBD1 (6 bases). This CDR3 contains 15 residues. The V gene's germline CDR1 is SEHNR and CDR2 FQNEAQ (reference sequence). The ends were cut back, 5 bases at V and 5 bases at J, with 18 bases in the middle.